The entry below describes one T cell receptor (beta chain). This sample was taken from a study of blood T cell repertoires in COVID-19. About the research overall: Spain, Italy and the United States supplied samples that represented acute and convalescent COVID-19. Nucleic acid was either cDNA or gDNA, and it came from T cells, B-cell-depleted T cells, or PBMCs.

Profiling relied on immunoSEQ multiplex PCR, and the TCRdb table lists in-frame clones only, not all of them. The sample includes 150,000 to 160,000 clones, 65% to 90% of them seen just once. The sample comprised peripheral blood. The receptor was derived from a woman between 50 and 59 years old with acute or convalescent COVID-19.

The CDR3 spells CATERGTTGTGELFF. Here the CDR3 DNA reads TGTGCCACCGAGCGGGGGACCACGGGGACCGGGGAGCTGTTTTTT. V and J are TRBV2 and TRBJ2-2, with 8 bases fitting TRBD2. This CDR3 contains 15 residues. Germline CDR1 SNHLY, CDR2 FYNNEI. Losses at the gene ends were 10 bases for V and 5 bases for J; bases not matched to a gene: 12.